The following is a TCR beta chain sequence with its context. CDR3 length: 13 amino acids. CDR1 and CDR2 from the germline V gene are LNHDA and SQIVND (reference sequence). Trimming shortened V by 4 bases and J by 8 bases, and 14 bases separated the two germline ends. The record originates from a study of cytomegalovirus exposure and HLA in healthy donors. Vbeta (60) and Jbeta (13) primers were used in the PCR. Method: immunoSEQ multiplex PCR; TCRdb's copy keeps in-frame clones and lacks some. The table records some 240,000 clones, over 90% of them present only once. The chain recombines TRBV19 with TRBJ1-2; D is perhaps TRBD1 (5 bases). The material sequenced was PBMCs. The TCR originated in a girl aged 2 to 10 in good health and CMV-seronegative. This CDR3 is CASSTGLIRGYTF. CDR3 sequence (DNA): TGTGCCAGTAGTACGGGACTTATACGGGGCTACACCTTC.